This T cell receptor beta chain is from a study of technical replicates of blood from a few donors. The table came from immunoSEQ multiplex PCR; TCRdb's copy has only in-frame clones and leaves some out. The sample holds tens of thousands of clones; nearly 98% are singletons and the top ten take approximately 0.26%. The CDR3 is 14 amino acids. CDR1 is SGHNT, CDR2 YYREEE, per germline (reference sequence). With V trimmed by 4 bases and J by 5 bases, 6 bases remained unmatched. This rearrangement joins TRBV5-4 to TRBJ1-2, with 9 bases matching TRBD1. The receptor was isolated from a human donor in good health. Sequenced sample: T cells isolated from PBMCs. The CDR3 nucleotides read TGTGCCAGCAGCGAGGACAGGGGCACTTATGGCTACACCTTC. This codes for CASSEDRGTYGYTF.